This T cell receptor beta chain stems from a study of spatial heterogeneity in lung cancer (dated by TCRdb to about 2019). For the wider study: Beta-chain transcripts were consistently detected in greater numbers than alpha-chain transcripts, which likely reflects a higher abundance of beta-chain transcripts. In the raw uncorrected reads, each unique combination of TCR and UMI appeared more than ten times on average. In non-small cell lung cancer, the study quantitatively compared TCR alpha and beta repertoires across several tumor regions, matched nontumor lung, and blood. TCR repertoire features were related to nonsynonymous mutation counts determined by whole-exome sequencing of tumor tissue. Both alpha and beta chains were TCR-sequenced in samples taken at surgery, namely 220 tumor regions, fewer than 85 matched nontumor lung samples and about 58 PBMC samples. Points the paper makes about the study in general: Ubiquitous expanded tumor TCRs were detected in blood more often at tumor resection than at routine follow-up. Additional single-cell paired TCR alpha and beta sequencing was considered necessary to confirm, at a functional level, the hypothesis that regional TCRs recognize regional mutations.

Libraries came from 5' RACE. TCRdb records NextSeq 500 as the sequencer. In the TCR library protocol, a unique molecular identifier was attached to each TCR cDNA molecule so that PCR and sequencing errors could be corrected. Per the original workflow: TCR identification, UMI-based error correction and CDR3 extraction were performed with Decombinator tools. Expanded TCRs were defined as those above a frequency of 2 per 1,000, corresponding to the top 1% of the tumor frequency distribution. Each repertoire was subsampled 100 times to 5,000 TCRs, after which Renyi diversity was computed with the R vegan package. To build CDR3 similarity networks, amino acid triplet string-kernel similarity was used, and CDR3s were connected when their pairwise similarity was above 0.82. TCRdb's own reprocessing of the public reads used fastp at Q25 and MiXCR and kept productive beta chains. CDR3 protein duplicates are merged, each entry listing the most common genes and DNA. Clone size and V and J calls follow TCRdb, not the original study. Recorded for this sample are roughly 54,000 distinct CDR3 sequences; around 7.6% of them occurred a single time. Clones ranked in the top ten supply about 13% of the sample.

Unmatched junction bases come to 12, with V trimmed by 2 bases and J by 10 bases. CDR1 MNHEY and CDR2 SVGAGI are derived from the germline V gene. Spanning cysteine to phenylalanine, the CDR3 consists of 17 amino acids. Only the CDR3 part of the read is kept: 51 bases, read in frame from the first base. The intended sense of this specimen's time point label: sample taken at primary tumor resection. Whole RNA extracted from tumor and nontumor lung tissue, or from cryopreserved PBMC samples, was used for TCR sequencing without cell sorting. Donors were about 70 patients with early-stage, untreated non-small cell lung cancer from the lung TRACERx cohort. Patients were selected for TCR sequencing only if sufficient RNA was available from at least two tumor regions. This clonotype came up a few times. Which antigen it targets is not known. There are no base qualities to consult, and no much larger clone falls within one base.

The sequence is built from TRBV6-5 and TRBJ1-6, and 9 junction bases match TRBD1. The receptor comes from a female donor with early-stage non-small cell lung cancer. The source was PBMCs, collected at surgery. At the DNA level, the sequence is TGTGCCAGCAGTTACAGGGCACAGGGGGCGATTGGCTCACCCCTCCACTTT. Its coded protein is CASSYRAQGAIGSPLHF.